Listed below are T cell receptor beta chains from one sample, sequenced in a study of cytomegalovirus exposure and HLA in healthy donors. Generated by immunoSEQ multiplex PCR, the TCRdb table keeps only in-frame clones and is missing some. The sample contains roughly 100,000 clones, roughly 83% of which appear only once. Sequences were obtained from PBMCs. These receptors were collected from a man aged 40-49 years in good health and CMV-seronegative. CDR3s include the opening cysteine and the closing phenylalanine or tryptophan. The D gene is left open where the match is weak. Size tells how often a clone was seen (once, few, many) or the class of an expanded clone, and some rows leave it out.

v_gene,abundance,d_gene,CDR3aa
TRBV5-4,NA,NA,CASSLGRGDTQYF
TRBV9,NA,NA,CASSVEGAGKNIQYF
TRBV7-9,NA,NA,CASSFLPGHDNEQFF
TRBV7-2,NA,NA,CASSRDSLEDTQYF
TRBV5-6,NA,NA,CASSTGVPYEQYF
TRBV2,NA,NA,CASSGTVIYQPQHF
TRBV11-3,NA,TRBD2,CASSGAGGSNEQFF
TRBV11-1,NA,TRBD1,CASSPDRALEAFF
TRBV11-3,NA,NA,CASSSKRLGRGNTEAFF
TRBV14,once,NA,CASSQDWSAAFF
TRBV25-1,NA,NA,CASSDIGGYTEAFF
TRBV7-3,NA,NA,CASSLTAVYEQYF
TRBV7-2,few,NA,CASTLSGTDTQYF
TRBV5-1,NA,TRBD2,CASSLRSGGLQETQYF